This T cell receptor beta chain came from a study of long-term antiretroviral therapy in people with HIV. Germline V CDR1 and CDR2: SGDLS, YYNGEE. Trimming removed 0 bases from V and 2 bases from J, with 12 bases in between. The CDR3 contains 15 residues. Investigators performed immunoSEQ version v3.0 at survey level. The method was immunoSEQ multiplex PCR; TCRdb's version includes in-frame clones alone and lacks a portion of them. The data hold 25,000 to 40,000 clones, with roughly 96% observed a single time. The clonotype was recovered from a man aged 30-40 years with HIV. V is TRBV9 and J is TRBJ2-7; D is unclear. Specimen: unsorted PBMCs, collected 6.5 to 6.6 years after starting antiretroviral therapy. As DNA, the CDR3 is TGTGCCAGCAGCGTAGATCCATCAGACACCTACGAGCAGTACTTC. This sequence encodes CASSVDPSDTYEQYF. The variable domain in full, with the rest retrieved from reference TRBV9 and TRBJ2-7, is DSGVTQTPKHLITATGQRVTLRCSPRSGDLSVYWYQQSLDQGLQFLIQYYNGEERAKGNILERFSAQQFPDLHSELNLSSLELGDSALYFCASSVDPSDTYEQYFGPGTRLTVT.